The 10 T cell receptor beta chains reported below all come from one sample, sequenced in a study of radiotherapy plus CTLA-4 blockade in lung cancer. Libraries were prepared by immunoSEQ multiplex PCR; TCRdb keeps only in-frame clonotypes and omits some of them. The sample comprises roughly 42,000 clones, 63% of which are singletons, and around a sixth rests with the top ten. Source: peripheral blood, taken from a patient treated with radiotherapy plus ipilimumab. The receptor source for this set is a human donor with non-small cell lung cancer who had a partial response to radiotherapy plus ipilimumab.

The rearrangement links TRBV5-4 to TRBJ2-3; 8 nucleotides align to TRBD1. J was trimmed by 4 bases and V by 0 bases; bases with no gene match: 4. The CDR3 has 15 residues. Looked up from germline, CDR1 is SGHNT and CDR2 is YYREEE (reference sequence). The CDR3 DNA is TGTGCCAGCAGCTTGGGACAGGGGTGGGCAGATACGCAGTATTTT. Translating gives CASSLGQGWADTQYF.

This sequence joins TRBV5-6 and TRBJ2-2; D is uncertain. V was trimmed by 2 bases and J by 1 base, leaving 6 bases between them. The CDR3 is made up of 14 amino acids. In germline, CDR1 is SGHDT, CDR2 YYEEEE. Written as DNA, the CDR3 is TGTGCCAGCAGCTTCCCAGAGAACACCGGGGAGCTGTTTTTT. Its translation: CASSFPENTGELFF.

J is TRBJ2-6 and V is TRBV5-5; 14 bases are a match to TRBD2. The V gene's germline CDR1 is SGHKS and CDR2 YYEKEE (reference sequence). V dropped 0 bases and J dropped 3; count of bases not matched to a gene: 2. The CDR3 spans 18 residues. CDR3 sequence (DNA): TGTGCCAGCAGCTTGGAGGGACTAGCGGGAGTTGGGGCCAACGTCCTGACTTTC. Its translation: CASSLEGLAGVGANVLTF.

CDR3 loop: CASTLQGASEAFF. CDR3 sequence (DNA): TGTGCCAGCACCCTACAGGGAGCCTCTGAAGCTTTCTTT. The gene calls are TRBV7-9 and TRBJ1-1; D is perhaps TRBD1 (6 bases). Trimming removed 7 bases at V and 6 bases at J, with 15 bases between. Germline CDR1 SEHNR, CDR2 FQNEAQ (reference sequence). The CDR3 runs to 13 residues. The whole variable domain, filled in from reference TRBV7-9 and TRBJ1-1, reads DTGVSQNPRHKITKRGQNVTFRCDPISEHNRLYWYRQTLGQGPEFLTYFQNEAQLEKSRLLSDRFSAERPKGSFSTLEIQRTEQGDSAMYLCASTLQGASEAFFGQGTRLTVV.

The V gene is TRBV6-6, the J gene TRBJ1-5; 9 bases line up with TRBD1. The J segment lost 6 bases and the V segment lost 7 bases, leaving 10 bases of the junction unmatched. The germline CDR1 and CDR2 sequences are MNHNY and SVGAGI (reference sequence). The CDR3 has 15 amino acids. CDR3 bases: TGTGCCAGCACCACAGGGGGACAGGGCATTCAGCCCCAGCATTTT. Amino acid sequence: CASTTGGQGIQPQHF.

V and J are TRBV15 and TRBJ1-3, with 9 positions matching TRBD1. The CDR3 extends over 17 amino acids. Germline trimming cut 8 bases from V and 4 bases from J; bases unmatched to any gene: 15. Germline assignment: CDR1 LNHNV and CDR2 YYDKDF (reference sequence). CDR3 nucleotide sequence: TGTGCCACCCCCGACGGGAACAGGGGGCGTCGAGGAAACACCATATATTTT. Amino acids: CATPDGNRGRRGNTIYF.

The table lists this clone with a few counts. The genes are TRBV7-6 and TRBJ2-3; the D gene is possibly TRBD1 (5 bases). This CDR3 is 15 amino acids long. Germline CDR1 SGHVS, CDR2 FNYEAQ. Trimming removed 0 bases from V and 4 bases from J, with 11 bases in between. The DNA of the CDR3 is TGTGCCAGCAGCTTAGCAGCAGGGTATGCAGATACGCAGTATTTT. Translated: CASSLAAGYADTQYF. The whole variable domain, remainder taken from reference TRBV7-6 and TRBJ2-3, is GAGVSQSPRYKVTKRGQDVALRCDPISGHVSLYWYRQALGQGPEFLTYFNYEAQQDKSGLPNDRFSAERPEGSISTLTIQRTEQRDSAMYRCASSLAAGYADTQYFGPGTRLTVL.

Written as DNA, the CDR3 is TGCAGCGTTGAGAGCAGGGATCGGTACGGCACTGAAGCTTTCTTT. Its translation: CSVESRDRYGTEAFF. This chain connects TRBV29-1 to TRBJ1-1, with D perhaps TRBD1 (5 bases). Trimming removed 3 bases from V and 4 bases from J, with 18 bases in between. CDR3 length equals 15 residues. Germline V gene lookup returns CDR1 SQVTM and CDR2 ANQGSEA.

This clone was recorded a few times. DNA of the CDR3: TGTGCCAGTAGCCCCGATTGGGAGCGCTATGGCTACACCTTC. It codes for CASSPDWERYGYTF. This chain uses TRBV19 with TRBJ1-2, with D unclear. CDR3 size: 14 residues. Per germline, CDR1 LNHDA and CDR2 SQIVND (reference sequence). The V end was cut by 6 bases, the J end by 4 bases, with 15 bases between.

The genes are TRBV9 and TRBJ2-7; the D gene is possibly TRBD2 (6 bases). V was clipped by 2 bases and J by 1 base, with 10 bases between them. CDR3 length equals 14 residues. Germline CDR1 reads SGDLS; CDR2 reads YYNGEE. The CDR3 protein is CASSVGGVSYEQYF. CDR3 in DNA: TGTGCCAGCAGCGTTGGCGGGGTATCCTACGAGCAGTACTTC.